The 21 T cell receptor beta chains below were found in one sample sequenced in a study of blood T cell repertoires in COVID-19. Only in-frame clones appear in the TCRdb table, and some are missing; sequencing was by immunoSEQ multiplex PCR. The repertoire holds about 230,000 clones, with roughly 85% as singletons. Sequencing input: peripheral blood. These receptors were taken from a woman in her 70s with active or convalescent COVID-19.

The chain combines TRBV30 with TRBJ1-5; weak D call: TRBD1 (5 bases). The V gene lost 3 bases and the J gene lost 8 bases, with 14 bases spanning the gap. The CDR3 is made up of 13 amino acids. Per germline, CDR1 GTSNPN and CDR2 SVGIG (reference sequence). The CDR3 loop is CAWRGTWGEPQHF. The CDR3 coding sequence is TGTGCCTGGAGAGGGACGTGGGGGGAGCCCCAGCATTTT.

This clone was found once. The rearrangement uses TRBV19 and TRBJ2-5; D might be TRBD2 (6 bases). The germline CDR1 and CDR2 sequences are LNHDA and SQIVND (reference sequence). V shed 1 base and J shed 4 bases, with 13 bases lying between them. The CDR3 spans 15 residues. The CDR3 nucleotides read TGTGCCAGTAGTATAGGCCCGGGGGTTCCAGAGACCCAGTACTTC. Translating it yields CASSIGPGVPETQYF.

This chain joins TRBV21-1 and TRBJ2-1; TRBD2, the D gene given by the table, was not confirmed from the DNA. TRBV21-1 is recorded as a pseudogene. The CDR3 spans 16 residues. CDR3 nucleotides: TGTGCCAGCAGAGTACTTACTAGCGGGATCTACAATGAGCAGTTCTTC. Its translation: CASRVLTSGIYNEQFF.

The rearrangement links TRBV25-1 to TRBJ1-3; D unresolved. Germline V gene sequence: CDR1 MGHDK, CDR2 SYGVNS. Trimming removed 5 bases from V and 2 bases from J, with 13 bases in between. The CDR3 covers 15 residues. The CDR3 DNA is TGTGCCAGCAGTTCGGCTCAGGTTCCTGGAAACACCATATATTTT. Protein sequence: CASSSAQVPGNTIYF.

The chain recombines TRBV5-1 with TRBJ1-6, with TRBD1 matching over 8 bases. The CDR3 spans 17 residues. CDR1 and CDR2 from the germline V gene are SGHRS and YFSETQ. V gave up 4 bases and J gave up 6 bases; unmatched junction bases: 12. DNA of the CDR3: TGCGCCAGCAGCCCTGGGGCCCGGACAGGGTCTAATTCACCCCTCCACTTT. Translating gives CASSPGARTGSNSPLHF.

As concerns this clone: One junction end does not reproduce the germline sequence, and a read error may be involved. The rearrangement uses TRBV5-1 and TRBJ2-7, with D maybe TRBD1 (6 bases). The CDR3 runs to 12 residues. Germline CDR1 SGHRS, CDR2 YFSETQ. The CDR3 sequence is CASRDPQGARNF. CDR3 in DNA: TGCGCCAGCAGAGACCCACAGGGTGCCCGAAACTTC.

This sequence joins TRBV20-1 and TRBJ1-2; TRBD1 might be the D (5 bases). The CDR3 consists of 12 residues. Germline V gene sequence: CDR1 DFQATT, CDR2 SNEGSKA (reference sequence). Trimming pared 3 bases from V and 6 bases from J, leaving 11 bases between. The CDR3 sequence is CSASYPGNGYTF. DNA of the CDR3: TGCAGTGCTAGTTATCCAGGGAATGGCTACACCTTC.

The CDR3 DNA follows: TGTGCCAGCAGTTTTTTGGACGGGGTTGGACCCCTCCACTTT. Protein: CASSFLDGVGPLHF. The chain has TRBV6-5 and TRBJ1-6; D unresolved. V was pared by 4 bases and J by 12 bases, with 16 bases between. The CDR3 spans 14 residues. CDR1 and CDR2 from the germline V gene are MNHEY and SVGAGI.

The V call is TRBV5-1, the J call TRBJ1-2, with 9 positions matching TRBD1. Per the germline V gene, CDR1 is SGHRS and CDR2 is YFSETQ. The length of the CDR3 is 16 residues. J was trimmed by 8 bases and V by 4 bases; bases with no gene match: 15. CDR3 nucleotide sequence: TGCGCCAGCAGCCTATGGGGGGGACAGGGTAATAAAGGCTACACCTTC. This sequence encodes CASSLWGGQGNKGYTF. Combining the CDR3 with reference TRBV5-1 and TRBJ1-2 gives the whole variable domain KAGVTQTPRYLIKTRGQQVTLSCSPISGHRSVSWYQQTPGQGLQFLFEYFSETQRNKGNFPGRFSGRQFSNSRSEMNVSTLELGDSALYLCASSLWGGQGNKGYTFGSGTRLTVV.

V and J are TRBV19 and TRBJ1-2, with D possibly matching TRBD1 (5 bases). V lost 2 bases, J lost 8 bases, and 15 bases lay in between. CDR3 size: 14 residues. CDR1 is LNHDA, CDR2 SQIVND, per germline (reference sequence). In DNA form, the CDR3 reads TGTGCCAGTAGTATACAGCCCTCAGGGTCCGGCTACACCTTC. Translating it yields CASSIQPSGSGYTF.

The CDR3 DNA sequence: TGCGCCAGCACCCGGACTAGCGGAAACACCGGGGAGCTGTTTTTT. It codes for CASTRTSGNTGELFF. The chain uses TRBV5-1 and TRBJ2-2; 10 bases match TRBD2. V lost 6 bases to trimming and J lost 2 bases; unmatched junction nucleotides: 4. Germline V CDR1 and CDR2: SGHRS, YFSETQ. The CDR3 runs 15 residues.

J is TRBJ1-2 and V is TRBV28, with a possible D match to TRBD1 (6 bases). This CDR3 is built from 13 residues. Trimming left V 8 bases short and J 2 bases short, with 12 bases between. The germline V gene has CDR1 MDHEN and CDR2 SYDVKM. This CDR3 reads CASALTGNYGYTF. The CDR3 region has the DNA TGTGCCAGCGCCCTAACAGGGAACTATGGCTACACCTTC.

The chain combines TRBV28 with TRBJ2-5; TRBD1 is a possible D gene (5 bases). From germline, CDR1 is MDHEN and CDR2 SYDVKM. V lost 6 bases and J lost 5, with 22 bases in between. This CDR3 is 16 amino acids long. The chain's CDR3 is CASSPIVGRPGETQYF. In DNA form, the CDR3 reads TGTGCCAGCAGCCCTATTGTAGGCCGGCCAGGGGAGACCCAGTACTTC.

This chain connects TRBV5-1 to TRBJ1-1; maybe TRBD1 (6 bases). Germline loops: CDR1 SGHRS, CDR2 YFSETQ. CDR3 length equals 14 residues. Trimming took off 3 bases at V and 4 bases at J, with 13 bases between the two ends. CDR3 coding DNA: TGCGCCAGCAGCTCTGCTATCAGGGGCACTGAAGCTTTCTTT. It codes for CASSSAIRGTEAFF.

V usage is TRBV5-1 and J usage is TRBJ1-1, with D perhaps TRBD1 (5 bases). Looked up from germline, CDR1 is SGHRS and CDR2 is YFSETQ. This CDR3 spans 16 amino acids. Trimming removed 0 bases from V and 1 base from J, with 13 bases in between. CDR3 nucleotide sequence: TGCGCCAGCAGCTTGGAGCCCGGGGGGAGGAACACTGAAGCTTTCTTT. Translated, it gives CASSLEPGGRNTEAFF.

Details on this clone: Distinct nucleotide sequences in the sample also encode this CDR3. J is TRBJ1-1 and V is TRBV20-1; D is unresolved. CDR3 length equals 12 residues. The V end lost 3 bases, the J end lost 1 base, and 6 bases lay between the germline ends. CDR1 and CDR2 (germline): DFQATT, SNEGSKA (reference sequence). CDR3 sequence reads: CSASFRNTEAFF. CDR3 sequence (DNA): TGCAGTGCTAGTTTCAGGAACACTGAAGCTTTCTTT.

J is TRBJ2-3 and V is TRBV7-2; 7 nucleotides match TRBD1. Unmatched junction bases numbered 4, after V lost 8 bases and J lost 2 bases. The germline V gene has CDR1 SGHTA and CDR2 FQGNSA. There are 13 residues in the CDR3. CDR3: CASGQGDTDTQYF. CDR3 in DNA: TGTGCCAGCGGTCAGGGGGACACAGATACGCAGTATTTT.

DNA of the CDR3: TGTGCCAGCTCACCTCCCTCGGTGATCGGCACAGATACGCAGTATTTT. Translated, it gives CASSPPSVIGTDTQYF. This chain links TRBV18 with TRBJ2-3, with D unclear. The CDR3 length is 16 residues. V gave up 3 bases and J gave up 1 base, with 14 bases separating them. The germline gives CDR1 KGHSH, CDR2 LQKENI.

This clone was seen once. The chain couples TRBV13 to TRBJ2-1, with 11 bases that match TRBD2. The length of the CDR3 is 17 residues. Trimming took 5 bases from V and 1 from J; bases not matched to a gene: 7. In germline, CDR1 is PRHDT, CDR2 FYEKMQ (reference sequence). This CDR3 reads CASSTEGLAESYNEQFF. The CDR3, as DNA: TGTGCCAGCAGCACCGAGGGACTAGCGGAGTCCTACAATGAGCAGTTCTTC. Looking up the rest from reference TRBV13 and TRBJ2-1 gives the full variable domain: AAGVIQSPRHLIKEKRETATLKCYPIPRHDTVYWYQQGPGQDPQFLISFYEKMQSDKGSIPDRFSAQQFSDYHSELNMSSLELGDSALYFCASSTEGLAESYNEQFFGPGTRLTVL.

The V gene is TRBV7-2, the J gene TRBJ1-2; the D is unclear. CDR1 SGHTA and CDR2 FQGNSA come from the germline V gene. There are 15 residues in the CDR3. V was trimmed by 3 bases and J by 2 bases, leaving 13 bases between them. This CDR3 reads CASSFATPINYGYTF. The CDR3 DNA reads TGTGCCAGCAGCTTTGCGACACCAATAAACTATGGCTACACCTTC.

This clone was seen just once. This rearrangement joins TRBV3-1 (or the pseudogene TRBV3-2) to TRBJ2-2; no reliable D call. The CDR3 loop spans 13 amino acids. The V end lost 4 bases, the J end lost 2 bases, and 5 bases lay between the germline ends. CDR1 and CDR2 from the germline V gene are LGHDT and YNNKEL (reference sequence). CDR3 sequence (DNA): TGTGCCAGCAGCCCAACAAACACCGGGGAGCTGTTTTTT. This codes for CASSPTNTGELFF.